Listed below are T cell receptor beta chains from one sample, sequenced in a study of shared clonotypes between healthy human individuals. The assay was immunoSEQ multiplex PCR, and TCRdb's table has in-frame clones only and misses some. The sample yields about 480,000 clones, approximately 85% seen once. The sample was PBMCs. These receptors all come from a woman aged 40 to 50 in good health. Some clones in this sample may be carry-over from other donors' samples. Both conserved end residues are trimmed from each CDR3. Expanded clones get a size class; other rows say once, few or many, or leave the size out.

V gene: TRBV6-5; J gene: TRBJ2-7; clone size: .; CDR3 protein: ASSYSPDSYEQY
V gene: TRBV2; J gene: TRBJ1-5; clone size: few; CDR3 protein: ASMRMGQPQH
V gene: TRBV27; J gene: TRBJ1-1; clone size: .; CDR3 protein: ASSTTRALEAF
V gene: TRBV7-6; J gene: TRBJ2-1; clone size: .; CDR3 protein: ASSLGTSGGYNEQF
V gene: TRBV18; J gene: TRBJ2-1; clone size: .; CDR3 protein: ASSPPTGYNEQF
V gene: TRBV5-6; J gene: TRBJ1-4; clone size: once; CDR3 protein: ASSSYTVLFEKLF
V gene: TRBV11-2; J gene: TRBJ1-2; clone size: once; CDR3 protein: ASRPGKGRRDYGYT
V gene: TRBV15; J gene: TRBJ2-7; clone size: .; CDR3 protein: ATSRDGSGSYEQY
V gene: TRBV11-2; J gene: TRBJ2-2; clone size: .; CDR3 protein: ASSLGVAGGNTGELF
V gene: TRBV6-5; J gene: TRBJ2-5; clone size: .; CDR3 protein: ASSTPETQY
V gene: TRBV27; J gene: TRBJ2-3; clone size: .; CDR3 protein: ASRTLDGTFTDTQY
V gene: TRBV6-1; J gene: TRBJ2-7; clone size: .; CDR3 protein: ASSVQQGNEQY
V gene: TRBV5-1; J gene: TRBJ2-3; clone size: .; CDR3 protein: ASSLWVSGVDTQY
V gene: TRBV5-1; J gene: TRBJ1-5; clone size: few; CDR3 protein: ASSLDPRSNQPQH
V gene: TRBV19; J gene: TRBJ1-4; clone size: .; CDR3 protein: ASSPSGFREKLF
V gene: TRBV10-3; J gene: TRBJ2-7; clone size: .; CDR3 protein: AIRMTGTELYEQY
V gene: TRBV30; J gene: TRBJ2-2; clone size: .; CDR3 protein: AWSVIRLPYTGELF
V gene: TRBV7-2; J gene: TRBJ2-7; clone size: .; CDR3 protein: ASSLQPSDSYEQY
V gene: TRBV7-6; J gene: TRBJ2-2; clone size: once; CDR3 protein: ASTLTPAAGELF
V gene: TRBV6-6; J gene: TRBJ2-7; clone size: .; CDR3 protein: ASRTDGFEQY
V gene: TRBV7-2; J gene: TRBJ1-6; clone size: .; CDR3 protein: ASSTYNSPLH
V gene: TRBV30; J gene: TRBJ2-3; clone size: .; CDR3 protein: AWRKTGDTQY
V gene: TRBV7-8; J gene: TRBJ1-2; clone size: few; CDR3 protein: ASTPGGGRNGYT
V gene: TRBV6-1; J gene: TRBJ2-3; clone size: .; CDR3 protein: ASSEPFAGGPDTQY
V gene: TRBV7-2; J gene: TRBJ2-5; clone size: .; CDR3 protein: ASSLFASGRWEQY
V gene: TRBV28; J gene: TRBJ2-7; clone size: .; CDR3 protein: ASSPSSAGTYEQY
V gene: TRBV10-1; J gene: TRBJ1-5; clone size: .; CDR3 protein: ASSESGDQPQH
V gene: TRBV4-3; J gene: TRBJ2-6; clone size: few; CDR3 protein: ASSQGDLNGAVLT
V gene: TRBV27; J gene: TRBJ1-4; clone size: .; CDR3 protein: ASSSPGQDPTNEKLF
V gene: TRBV6-5; J gene: TRBJ1-2; clone size: .; CDR3 protein: ASSYLGGMYGYT
V gene: TRBV9; J gene: TRBJ2-1; clone size: .; CDR3 protein: ASSIDGNPGGNEQF
V gene: TRBV5-6; J gene: TRBJ1-1; clone size: .; CDR3 protein: ASSFPLGNTEAF
V gene: TRBV11-3; J gene: TRBJ2-3; clone size: .; CDR3 protein: ASSLGTAWDTQY
V gene: TRBV2; J gene: TRBJ2-2; clone size: .; CDR3 protein: ASSTFSGRPGELF
V gene: TRBV6-1; J gene: TRBJ2-3; clone size: .; CDR3 protein: ASRTYSSTDTQY
V gene: TRBV6-6; J gene: TRBJ1-3; clone size: .; CDR3 protein: ASSYSAGVGNTIY
V gene: TRBV10-3; J gene: TRBJ2-3; clone size: .; CDR3 protein: AISGRATSGRSTDTQY
V gene: TRBV19; J gene: TRBJ2-1; clone size: .; CDR3 protein: ASSALAGAYNEQF
V gene: TRBV15; J gene: TRBJ1-1; clone size: once; CDR3 protein: ATSRDRSYTEAF
V gene: TRBV28; J gene: TRBJ1-6; clone size: once; CDR3 protein: ASSSPGYNSPLH
V gene: TRBV6-6; J gene: TRBJ1-5; clone size: .; CDR3 protein: ASSYEDGQPQH